This T cell receptor (beta chain) was obtained from a study of T cell responses to AZD1222 COVID-19 vaccine. Notes on the study in general: Spike-specific TCRs gained breadth and depth after people received two AZD1222 doses. Among spike-specific TCRs, nearly half reportedly target unmutated variant regions.

Details on this clone: Antigen unknown.

Here immunoSEQ multiplex PCR was the method, and the copy in TCRdb shows in-frame clones only, minus some. The top ten clones hold about 1.3% of a sample with around 80,000 clones, about 80% of them seen once. This CDR3 is 15 amino acids long. V lost 5 bases and J 0 bases, leaving 11 bases between the germline ends. Germline loops: CDR1 SGHTA, CDR2 FQGNSA. The rearrangement joins TRBV7-2 to TRBJ1-5; no firm D call. This sample comprised peripheral blood, obtained 28 days after the second AZD1222 dose. The receptor was derived from an adult who received the AZD1222 COVID-19 vaccine. The CDR3: CASSPHTNSNQPQHF. The CDR3 coding sequence is TGTGCCAGCAGCCCTCACACAAATAGCAATCAGCCCCAGCATTTT. Full variable domain (missing parts from reference TRBV7-2 and TRBJ1-5): GAGVSQSPSNKVTEKGKDVELRCDPISGHTALYWYRQSLGQGLEFLIYFQGNSAPDKSGLPSDRFSAERTGGSVSTLTIQRTQQEDSAVYLCASSPHTNSNQPQHFGDGTRLSIL.